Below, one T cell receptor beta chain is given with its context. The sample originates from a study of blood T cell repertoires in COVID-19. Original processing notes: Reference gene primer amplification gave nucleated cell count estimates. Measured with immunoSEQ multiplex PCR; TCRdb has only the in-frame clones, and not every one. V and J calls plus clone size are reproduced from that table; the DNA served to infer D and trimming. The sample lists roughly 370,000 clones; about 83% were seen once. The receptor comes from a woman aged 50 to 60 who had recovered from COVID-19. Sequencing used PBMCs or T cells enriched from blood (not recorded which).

CDR3 region: CAWSSGSLSNQPQHF. Here the CDR3 DNA reads TGTGCCTGGAGCTCGGGGTCCCTAAGCAATCAGCCCCAGCATTTT. The chain recombines TRBV30 with TRBJ1-5; D is unresolved. The germline V gene has CDR1 GTSNPN and CDR2 SVGIG (reference sequence). The V end was cut by 3 bases, the J end by 1 base, with 13 bases between. CDR3 size: 15 residues. The entire variable domain, with the rest obtained from reference TRBV30 and TRBJ1-5, is as follows: SQTIHQWPATLVQPVGSPLSLECTVEGTSNPNLYWYRQAAGRGLQLLFYSVGIGQISSEVPQNLSASRPQDRQFILSSKKLLLSDSGFYLCAWSSGSLSNQPQHFGDGTRLSIL.